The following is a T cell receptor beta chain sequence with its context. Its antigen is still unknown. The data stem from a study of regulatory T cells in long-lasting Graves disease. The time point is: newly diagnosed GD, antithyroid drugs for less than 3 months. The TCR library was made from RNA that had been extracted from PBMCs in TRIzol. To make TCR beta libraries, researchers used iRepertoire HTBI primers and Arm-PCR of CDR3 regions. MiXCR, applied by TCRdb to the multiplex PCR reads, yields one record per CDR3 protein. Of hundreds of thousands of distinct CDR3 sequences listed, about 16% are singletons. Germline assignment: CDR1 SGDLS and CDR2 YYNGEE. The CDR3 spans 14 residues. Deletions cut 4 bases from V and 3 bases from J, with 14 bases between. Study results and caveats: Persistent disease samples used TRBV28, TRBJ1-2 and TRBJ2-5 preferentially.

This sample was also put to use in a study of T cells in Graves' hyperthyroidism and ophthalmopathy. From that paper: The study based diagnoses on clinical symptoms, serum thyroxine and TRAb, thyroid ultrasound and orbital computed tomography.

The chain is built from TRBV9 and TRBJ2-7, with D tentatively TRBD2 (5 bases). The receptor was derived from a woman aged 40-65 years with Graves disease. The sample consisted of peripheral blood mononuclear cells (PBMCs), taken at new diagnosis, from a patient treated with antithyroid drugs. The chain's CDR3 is CASSTWQSGYEQYF. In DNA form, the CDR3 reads TGTGCCAGCAGCACATGGCAGAGCGGCTACGAGCAGTACTTC.